Here is one T cell receptor (beta chain) with its context. Repertoires were generated with immunoSEQ multiplex PCR, while TCRdb's copy carries only in-frame clones and drops some. This sample yields about 1.1 million clones, of which 78% are seen a single time; 0.52% belongs to the top ten. This sample is drawn from a study of shared clonotypes between healthy human individuals. CDR1 is DFQATT, CDR2 SNEGSKA, per germline (reference sequence). CDR3 length: 11 residues. Trimming took 3 bases from V and 7 from J, leaving 9 bases between them. This TCR was sampled from a man aged 18-30 years in good health. Some clones in this sample may be carry-over from other donors' samples. The chain links TRBV20-1 to TRBJ2-5, with D tentatively TRBD2 (5 bases). Material: memory CD4+ T cells from PBMCs. Subset specified: CD45RA-negative fraction. CDR3 sequence (DNA): TGCAGTGCTAGCATTGGAGGGACCCAGTACTTC. Translating gives CSASIGGTQYF.